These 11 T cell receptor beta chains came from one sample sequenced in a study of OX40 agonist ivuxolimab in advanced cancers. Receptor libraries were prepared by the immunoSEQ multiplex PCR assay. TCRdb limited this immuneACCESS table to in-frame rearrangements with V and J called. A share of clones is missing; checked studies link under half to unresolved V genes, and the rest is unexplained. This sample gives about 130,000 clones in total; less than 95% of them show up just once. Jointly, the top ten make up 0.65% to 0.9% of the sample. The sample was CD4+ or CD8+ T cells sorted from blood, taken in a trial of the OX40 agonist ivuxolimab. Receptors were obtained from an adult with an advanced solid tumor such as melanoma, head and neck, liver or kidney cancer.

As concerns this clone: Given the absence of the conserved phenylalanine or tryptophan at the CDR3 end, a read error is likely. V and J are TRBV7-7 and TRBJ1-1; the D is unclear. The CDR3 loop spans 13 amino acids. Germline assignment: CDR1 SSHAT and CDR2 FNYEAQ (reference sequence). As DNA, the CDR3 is TGTGCTAGCAGCTTAGACCGGAACACTGAAGCTTTCCTT. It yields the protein CASSLDRNTEAFL.

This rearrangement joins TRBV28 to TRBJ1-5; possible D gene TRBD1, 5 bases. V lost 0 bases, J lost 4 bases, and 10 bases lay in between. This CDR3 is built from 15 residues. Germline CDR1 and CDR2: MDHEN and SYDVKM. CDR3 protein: CASSLWGEYNQPQHF. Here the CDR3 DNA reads TGTGCCAGCAGTTTATGGGGGGAATATAATCAGCCCCAGCATTTT. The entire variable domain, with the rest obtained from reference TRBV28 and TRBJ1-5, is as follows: DVKVTQSSRYLVKRTGEKVFLECVQDMDHENMFWYRQDPGLGLRLIYFSYDVKMKEKGDIPEGYSVSREKKERFSLILESASTNQTSMYLCASSLWGEYNQPQHFGDGTRLSIL.

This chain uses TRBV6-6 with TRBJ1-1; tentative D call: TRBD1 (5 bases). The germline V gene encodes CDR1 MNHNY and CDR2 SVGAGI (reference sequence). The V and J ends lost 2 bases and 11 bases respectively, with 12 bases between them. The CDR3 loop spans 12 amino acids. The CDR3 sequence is CASSYGARSAFF. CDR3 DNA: TGTGCCAGCAGTTACGGGGCTCGTAGTGCTTTCTTT.

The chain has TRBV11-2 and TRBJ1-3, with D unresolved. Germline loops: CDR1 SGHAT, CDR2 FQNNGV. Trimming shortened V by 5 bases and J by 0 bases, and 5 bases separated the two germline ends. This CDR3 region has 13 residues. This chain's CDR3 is CASSPSSGNTIYF. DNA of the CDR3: TGTGCCAGCAGCCCAAGCTCTGGAAACACCATATATTTT.

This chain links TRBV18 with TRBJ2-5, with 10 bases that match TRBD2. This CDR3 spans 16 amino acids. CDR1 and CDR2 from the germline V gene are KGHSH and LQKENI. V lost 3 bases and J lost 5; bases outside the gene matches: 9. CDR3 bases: TGTGCCAGCTCACCGGACCCCTTAGCGGGAGGCGAGACCCAGTACTTC. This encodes CASSPDPLAGGETQYF.

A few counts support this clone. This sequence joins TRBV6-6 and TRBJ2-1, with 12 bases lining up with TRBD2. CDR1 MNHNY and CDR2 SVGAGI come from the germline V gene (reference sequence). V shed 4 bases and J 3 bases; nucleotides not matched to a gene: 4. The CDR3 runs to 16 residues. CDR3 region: CASSSSLAGGYNEQFF. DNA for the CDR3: TGTGCCAGCAGTTCCTCACTAGCGGGAGGCTACAATGAGCAGTTCTTC.

The CDR3 nucleotides read TGTGCCAGCTCACGCGGGGTTAATGAAAAACTGTTTTTT. Protein sequence: CASSRGVNEKLFF. The V call is TRBV18, the J call TRBJ1-4; D is unclear. Germline V gives CDR1 KGHSH, CDR2 LQKENI. There are 13 residues in the CDR3. V was shortened by 4 bases and J by 4 bases, with 7 bases between the two germline ends.

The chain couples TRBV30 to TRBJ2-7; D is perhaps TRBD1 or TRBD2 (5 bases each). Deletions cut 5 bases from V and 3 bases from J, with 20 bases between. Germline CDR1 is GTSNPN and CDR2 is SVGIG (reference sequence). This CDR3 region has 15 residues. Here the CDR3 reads CAWERMTVQVYEQYF. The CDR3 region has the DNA TGTGCCTGGGAGCGGATGACAGTCCAAGTCTACGAGCAGTACTTC.

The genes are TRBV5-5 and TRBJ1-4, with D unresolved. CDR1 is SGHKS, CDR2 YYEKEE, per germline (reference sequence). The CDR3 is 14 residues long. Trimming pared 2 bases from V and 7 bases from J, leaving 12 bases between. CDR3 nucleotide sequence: TGTGCCAGCAGCTTCGTGACCGTGGGTGAAAAACTGTTTTTT. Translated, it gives CASSFVTVGEKLFF.

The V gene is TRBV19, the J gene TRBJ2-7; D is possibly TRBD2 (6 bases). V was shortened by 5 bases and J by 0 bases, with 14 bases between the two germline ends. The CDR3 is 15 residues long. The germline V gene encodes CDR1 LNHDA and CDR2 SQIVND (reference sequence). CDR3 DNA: TGTGCCAGTAGTTCCGGGACCGGGAGCTCCTACGAGCAGTACTTC. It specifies CASSSGTGSSYEQYF.

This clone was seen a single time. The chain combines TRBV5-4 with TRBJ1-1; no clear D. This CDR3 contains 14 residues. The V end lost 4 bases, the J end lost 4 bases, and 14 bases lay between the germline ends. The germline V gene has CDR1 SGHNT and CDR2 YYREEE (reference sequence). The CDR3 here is CASSGGISGTEAFF. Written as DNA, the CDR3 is TGTGCCAGCAGCGGAGGGATTTCGGGCACTGAAGCTTTCTTT.